The 26 T cell receptor beta chains given below trace back to one sample, sequenced in a study of shared clonotypes between healthy human individuals. Some clones are missing from TCRdb's copy, which holds only in-frame ones; the method was immunoSEQ multiplex PCR. The sample has around 1,100,000 clones, roughly 80% seen once. The sequenced material came from memory CD4+ T cells from PBMCs. Subset given: CD45RA-negative fraction. The receptors come from a man aged 18 to 35 in good health. Some clones in this sample may be carry-over from other donors' samples.

The J gene is TRBJ1-1, the V gene TRBV19; possible D gene TRBD1, 5 bases. The CDR3 covers 13 residues. CDR1 is LNHDA, CDR2 SQIVND, per germline (reference sequence). The V and J ends lost 9 bases and 3 bases respectively, with 14 bases between them. The CDR3 reads CASTSSRDTEAFF. The CDR3 nucleotides read TGTGCCAGCACCTCGTCCAGGGACACTGAAGCTTTCTTT.

The chain recombines TRBV7-3 with TRBJ2-3; D is ambiguous. The CDR3 consists of 13 residues. Trimming cost V 2 bases and J 6 bases, with 9 bases left between them. In germline, CDR1 is SGHTA, CDR2 FQGTGA. The CDR3 reads CASSLQNQDTQYF. DNA for the CDR3: TGTGCCAGCAGCTTACAGAATCAGGATACGCAGTATTTT.

The CDR3 DNA follows: TGTGCCATCAGGGGCCAACAAGAGACCCAGTACTTC. This gives the protein CAIRGQQETQYF. The chain is built from TRBV10-3 and TRBJ2-5, with no clear D. Trimming removed 6 bases from V and 2 bases from J, with 7 bases in between. Germline V CDR1 and CDR2: ENHRY, SYGVKD. The CDR3 spans 12 residues.

The chain is built from TRBV6-1 and TRBJ2-3; 11 nucleotides agree with TRBD2. V was pared by 6 bases and J by 6 bases, with 8 bases of the junction left unmatched. The CDR3 spans 15 residues. Per germline, CDR1 MNHNS and CDR2 SASEGT. In DNA form, the CDR3 reads TGTGCCAGCAGATTAGCGGGAGGGGGCGCCGATACGCAGTATTTT. This sequence encodes CASRLAGGGADTQYF.

The rearrangement uses TRBV14 and TRBJ1-4, with unresolved D. Per the germline V gene, CDR1 is SGHDN and CDR2 is FVKESK. The CDR3 sequence is 13 residues long. The ends were cut back, 3 bases at V and 4 bases at J, with 6 bases in the middle. As DNA, the CDR3 is TGTGCCAGCAGCCAGGGGAGTAATGAAAAACTGTTTTTT. Residues: CASSQGSNEKLFF.

The V gene is TRBV28, the J gene TRBJ1-2, with D perhaps matching TRBD1 (5 bases). Deletions cut 1 base from V and 4 bases from J, with 10 bases between. Germline V CDR1 and CDR2: MDHEN, SYDVKM. The CDR3 has 14 amino acids. The CDR3 DNA follows: TGTGCCAGCAGTTTATCCGGGGCCTTCTATGGCTACACCTTC. Its protein product is CASSLSGAFYGYTF.

The chain couples TRBV2 to TRBJ2-3; the D gene is possibly TRBD2 (5 bases). The germline gives CDR1 SNHLY, CDR2 FYNNEI. CDR3 length: 14 residues. V was trimmed by 7 bases and J by 1 base, leaving 12 bases between them. The CDR3 reads CASKRERGTDTQYF. CDR3 nucleotide sequence: TGTGCCAGCAAGAGGGAGAGGGGCACAGATACGCAGTATTTT.

The chain joins TRBV29-1 to TRBJ2-1; D not certain. Germline V gives CDR1 SQVTM, CDR2 ANQGSEA. The CDR3 extends over 15 amino acids. The CDR3 loop reads CTSVEVGSSYNEQFF. The CDR3, as DNA: TGCACCAGCGTTGAGGTCGGGTCTAGCTACAATGAGCAGTTCTTC.

This chain links TRBV5-4 with TRBJ2-7, with 7 nucleotides matching TRBD1. Germline trimming cut 2 bases from V and 9 bases from J; bases unmatched to any gene: 5. The length of the CDR3 is 12 residues. The germline gives CDR1 SGHNT, CDR2 YYREEE (reference sequence). In DNA, the CDR3 is TGTGCCAGCAGCTTTGGACAGGCAGGGCAGTACTTC. Translating it yields CASSFGQAGQYF.

This rearrangement joins TRBV28 to TRBJ1-4; D gene unclear. CDR1 MDHEN and CDR2 SYDVKM come from the germline V gene. The CDR3 runs to 14 residues. Trimming removed 5 bases from V and 4 bases from J, with 11 bases in between. CDR3 nucleotides: TGTGCCAGCAGTACCCCCGACCTTAATGAAAAACTGTTTTTT. It codes for CASSTPDLNEKLFF.

The chain recombines TRBV9 with TRBJ1-1, with D uncertain. Trimming stripped 3 bases from V and 4 bases from J, with 10 bases between. The CDR3 contains 13 residues. The germline V gene encodes CDR1 SGDLS and CDR2 YYNGEE. CDR3 sequence (DNA): TGTGCCAGCAGCGAGCTTCCCCTCACTGAAGCTTTCTTT. It codes for CASSELPLTEAFF.

This chain links TRBV12-5 with TRBJ2-1, with 10 bases matching TRBD2. Germline trimming cut 1 base from V and 1 base from J; bases unmatched to any gene: 7. Germline lookup yields CDR1 LGHNT and CDR2 FRNRAP. CDR3 size: 18 residues. This CDR3 is CASGLAKTSGTSYNEQFF. The DNA for the CDR3 is TGTGCTAGTGGTTTGGCAAAAACTAGCGGGACGTCCTACAATGAGCAGTTCTTC.

This clone has at least ten counts. At one boundary the junction diverges from the germline segment, which might be a read error. The V call is TRBV5-8, the J call TRBJ2-7; D is undetermined. Germline CDR1 SGHTS, CDR2 YDEGEE. CDR3 length: 9 residues. The CDR3 spells CASPRSGNF. The CDR3 region has the DNA TGTGCCAGCCCCAGAAGTGGGAATTTC. The full variable domain, in which reference TRBV5-8 and TRBJ2-7 provide the parts outside the CDR3, is EAGVTQSPTHLIKTRGQQATLRCSPISGHTSVYWYQQALGLGLQFLLWYDEGEERNRGNFPPRFSGRQFPNYSSELNVNALELEDSALYLCASPRSGNFGPGTRLTVT.

This clone was seen only once. The junction departs from germline at one end; a sequencing error may be responsible. The chain employs TRBV5-1 and TRBJ1-1; D unclear. The CDR3 is 13 residues long. Germline V gene data show CDR1 as SGHRS and CDR2 as YFSETQ. The CDR3 DNA reads TGCGCCAGCAGTTTGGACGGAACCGTATTAGCTTTCTTT. This codes for CASSLDGTVLAFF.

The genes are TRBV28 and TRBJ2-3; TRBD2 matches at 8 bases. V was clipped by 2 bases and J by 6 bases; unmatched bases: 7. The germline V gene has CDR1 MDHEN and CDR2 SYDVKM. This CDR3 contains 15 residues. CDR3 sequence reads: CASSLRALAVDTQYF. The DNA of the CDR3 is TGTGCCAGCAGTTTACGGGCACTAGCGGTTGATACGCAGTATTTT.

The V call is TRBV29-1, the J call TRBJ2-1, with 8 bases identical to TRBD2. The germline V gene encodes CDR1 SQVTM and CDR2 ANQGSEA. CDR3 length equals 14 residues. V was clipped by 7 bases and J by 6 bases; unmatched bases: 11. The CDR3 bases are TGCAGCGGCTCTAAAGCGGGGGACCCCAATGAGCAGTTCTTC. It encodes CSGSKAGDPNEQFF.

CDR3 DNA sequence: TGCGCCAGCAGCTTGGCCGGGGTGGAAACCTACGAGCAGTACTTC. It encodes CASSLAGVETYEQYF. The chain couples TRBV5-1 to TRBJ2-7; TRBD2 might be the D (5 bases). CDR3 size: 15 residues. V lost 0 bases and J 2 bases, leaving 12 bases between the germline ends. From germline, CDR1 is SGHRS and CDR2 YFSETQ.

This rearrangement joins TRBV30 to TRBJ2-7; 9 nucleotides match TRBD1. The CDR3 length is 12 residues. Germline loops: CDR1 GTSNPN, CDR2 SVGIG (reference sequence). V shed 5 bases and J 5 bases; nucleotides not matched to a gene: 4. CDR3 region: CAWGGDRDEQYF. The CDR3 nucleotides are TGTGCCTGGGGAGGGGACAGGGACGAGCAGTACTTC. The variable domain in full, completed from reference TRBV30 and TRBJ2-7, reads SQTIHQWPATLVQPVGSPLSLECTVEGTSNPNLYWYRQAAGRGLQLLFYSVGIGQISSEVPQNLSASRPQDRQFILSSKKLLLSDSGFYLCAWGGDRDEQYFGPGTRLTVT.

The gene calls are TRBV19 and TRBJ1-4; 9 nucleotides align to TRBD1. With V trimmed by 6 bases and J by 8 bases, 7 bases remained unmatched. In germline, CDR1 is LNHDA, CDR2 SQIVND (reference sequence). There are 14 residues in the CDR3. The CDR3 bases are TGTGCCAGTAGCCCGGGACAGGGCGGGGAAAAACTGTTTTTT. As protein: CASSPGQGGEKLFF.

The chain is built from TRBV18 and TRBJ1-4; 8 bases are shared with TRBD1. The CDR3 spans 15 residues. Germline values: CDR1 KGHSH, CDR2 LQKENI. V shed 0 bases and J 7 bases; nucleotides not matched to a gene: 4. The CDR3 region has the DNA TGTGCCAGCTCACCACCGGGACAGGTACCTGAAAAACTGTTTTTT. It specifies CASSPPGQVPEKLFF.

V and J are TRBV4-1 and TRBJ2-3; 9 bases fit TRBD2. Germline V gives CDR1 MGHRA, CDR2 YSYEKL. Trimming took 4 bases from V and 3 from J; bases not matched to a gene: 8. CDR3 size: 16 residues. The CDR3 loop is CASSLTAGGSTDTQYF. DNA for the CDR3: TGCGCCAGCAGCCTTACAGCGGGAGGATCAACAGATACGCAGTATTTT.

The chain employs TRBV30 and TRBJ1-4; D is ambiguous. Per the germline V gene, CDR1 is GTSNPN and CDR2 is SVGIG (reference sequence). V was clipped by 1 base and J by 5 bases, with 11 bases between them. The CDR3 has 14 amino acids. CDR3 DNA sequence: TGTGCCTGGAGTGGCCGACAAGGCAATGAAAAACTGTTTTTT. Translation gives CAWSGRQGNEKLFF.

The chain uses TRBV27 and TRBJ2-1, with D tentatively TRBD1 (6 bases). Germline values: CDR1 MNHEY, CDR2 SMNVEV (reference sequence). Trimming pared 3 bases from V and 5 bases from J, leaving 11 bases between. The CDR3 extends over 14 amino acids. The CDR3 DNA is TGTGCCAGCAGTTTCTGGGGGCAGGACAATGAGCAGTTCTTC. The encoded protein is CASSFWGQDNEQFF.

The CDR3 DNA reads TGTGCCAGCAGTGCTAAGCCTCAGGGGGTGGTCGGGGAGCTGTTTTTT. It translates to CASSAKPQGVVGELFF. V and J are TRBV7-3 and TRBJ2-2; 7 bases fit TRBD1. After removal of 6 bases from V and 7 bases from J, the junction contained 14 bases not matched to a gene. The germline V gene has CDR1 SGHTA and CDR2 FQGTGA. This CDR3 has 16 residues.

The chain is built from TRBV5-1 and TRBJ2-1, with 9 nucleotides matching TRBD1. CDR1 is SGHRS, CDR2 YFSETQ, per germline. This CDR3 is built from 16 residues. Trimming cost V 3 bases and J 6 bases; bases outside gene matches: 10. The CDR3 is CASSWTGTGKGNEQFF. For the CDR3, the DNA is TGCGCCAGCAGCTGGACCGGGACAGGGAAAGGCAATGAGCAGTTCTTC.

This sequence joins TRBV11-1 and TRBJ2-2; D unclear. V was trimmed by 6 bases and J by 3 bases, leaving 17 bases between them. CDR1 and CDR2 from the germline V gene are SGHAT and FQDESV (reference sequence). The CDR3 runs 16 residues. The CDR3 here is CASSPPMWSDTGELFF. The CDR3 bases are TGTGCCAGCAGTCCTCCGATGTGGTCGGACACCGGGGAGCTGTTTTTT.